This T cell receptor beta chain comes out of a study of T cell repertoires in cytomegalovirus infection. Study as a whole: Newly reported HLA-C-restricted and thoroughly characterized HLA-B-restricted CMV epitopes were employed. An indication of both CMV infection and matching HLA type came from public TCR beta signatures.

From the reads, TCRdb called clonotypes with MiXCR, one entry per CDR3 protein. This table holds some 900,000 distinct CDR3 sequences, 32% found once. Overall study findings and caveats: Carriage of CMV together with the relevant HLA was identifiable through cumulative public TCR beta family frequency. HLA-C-restricted CMV-specific TCR beta clonotypes prevailed in the ex vivo response.

Remarks on this clonotype: What it recognizes is unknown.

The sample here was cultured CD8+ T cells from PBMCs, taken from culture after CMV antigen stimulation. The sequence came from a human donor in good health (CMV status not recorded). Some clones in this sample may be carry-over from other donors' samples.

In DNA form, the CDR3 reads TGTGCCAGCACCACGGGGGCCGGGGCAGATACGCAGTATTTT. The encoded protein is CASTTGAGADTQYF. The V gene is TRBV5-5, the J gene TRBJ2-3; D may be TRBD1 or TRBD2 (6 bases each). V was shortened by 6 bases and J by 4 bases, with 15 bases between the two germline ends. The germline gives CDR1 SGHKS, CDR2 YYEKEE (reference sequence). The CDR3 spans 14 residues.